This T cell receptor (beta chain) was documented in a study of shared clonotypes between healthy human individuals. Assay used: immunoSEQ multiplex PCR; TCRdb lists only in-frame clones, some missing. The sample yields 400,000 to 500,000 clones, about 80% seen once. This CDR3 region has 14 residues. CDR1 is SGHRS, CDR2 YFSETQ, per germline. J gave up 4 bases and V 4 bases, and 4 bases lay outside the gene matches. Healthy HIV-negative adults with no recent acute infections or vaccinations were recruited as donors. The unsorted samples took tens of millions of PBMCs to get genomic DNA. Regarding this clone: The antigen remains undetermined. Distinct nucleotide sequences in the sample also encode this CDR3.

Study-wide findings and caveats: An anticipated effect of sequencing depth on clonotype sharing among donors was recognized. The sole specimen, blood, was sampled, and tissue repertoires likely differ.

The sequence came from a woman in her thirties or forties in good health. Some clones in this sample may be carry-over from other donors' samples. This rearrangement joins TRBV5-1 to TRBJ2-5; 10 bases fit TRBD2. Sequenced input: PBMCs. The CDR3, as DNA: TGCGCCAGCAGCCTAGCGGGAGTTGGAGAGACCCAGTACTTC. Amino acid sequence: CASSLAGVGETQYF.